This T cell receptor (beta chain) was obtained from a study of T-cell memory formation after mild COVID-19. V lost 5 bases and J lost 4, with 14 bases in between. The CDR3 is made up of 14 amino acids. Germline V gene data show CDR1 as MNHEY and CDR2 as SMNVEV (reference sequence). TCRdb recomputed calls from the 5' RACE reads with MiXCR, one row per CDR3 protein. The sample yields a few hundred thousand distinct CDR3 sequences, 15% to 20% seen once. This clonotype was picked up a small number of times. Source material: PBMCs or a T cell subset sorted from them (not recorded which). This sequence joins TRBV27 and TRBJ1-2; tentative D call: TRBD1 (5 bases). The TCR sequence derives from a man aged 18 to 29 who had mild COVID-19 (a few samples of this study predate the infection). Cell type and time point are not known. The CDR3 nucleotides are TGTGCCAGCAGTCAGGGTCCCCGGGGCTATGGCTACACCTTC. Translation: CASSQGPRGYGYTF.